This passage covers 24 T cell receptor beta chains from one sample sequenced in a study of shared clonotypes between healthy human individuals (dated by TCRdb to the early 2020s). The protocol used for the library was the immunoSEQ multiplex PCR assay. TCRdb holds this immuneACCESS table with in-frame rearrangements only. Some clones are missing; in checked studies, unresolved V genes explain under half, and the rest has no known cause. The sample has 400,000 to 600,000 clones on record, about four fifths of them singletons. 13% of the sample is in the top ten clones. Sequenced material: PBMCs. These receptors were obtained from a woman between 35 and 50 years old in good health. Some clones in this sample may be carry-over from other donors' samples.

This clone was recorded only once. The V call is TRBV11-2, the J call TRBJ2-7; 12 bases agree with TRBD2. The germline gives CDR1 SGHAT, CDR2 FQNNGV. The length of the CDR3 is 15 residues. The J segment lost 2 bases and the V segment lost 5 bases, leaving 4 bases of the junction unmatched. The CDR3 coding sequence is TGTGCCAGCAGCCCTCTAGCGGGAGGGGCCTACGAGCAGTACTTC. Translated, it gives CASSPLAGGAYEQYF. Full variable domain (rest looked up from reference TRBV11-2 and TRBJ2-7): EAGVAQSPRYKIIEKRQSVAFWCNPISGHATLYWYQQILGQGPKLLIQFQNNGVVDDSQLPKDRFSAERLKGVDSTLKIQPAKLEDSAVYLCASSPLAGGAYEQYFGPGTRLTVT.

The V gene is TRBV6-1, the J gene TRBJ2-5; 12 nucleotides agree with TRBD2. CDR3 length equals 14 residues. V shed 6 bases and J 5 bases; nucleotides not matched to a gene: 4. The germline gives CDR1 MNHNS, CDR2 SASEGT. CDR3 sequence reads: CASRLAGGRETQYF. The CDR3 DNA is TGTGCCAGCAGGCTAGCGGGAGGGAGGGAGACCCAGTACTTC.

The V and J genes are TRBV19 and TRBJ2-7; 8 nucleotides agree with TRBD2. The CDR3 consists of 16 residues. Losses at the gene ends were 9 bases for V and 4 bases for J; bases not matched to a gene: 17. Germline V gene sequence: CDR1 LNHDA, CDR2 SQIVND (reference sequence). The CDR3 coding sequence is TGTGCCAGCAGTCCTCGGGGGACTAGGAGCCCGTACGAGCAGTACTTC. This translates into CASSPRGTRSPYEQYF.

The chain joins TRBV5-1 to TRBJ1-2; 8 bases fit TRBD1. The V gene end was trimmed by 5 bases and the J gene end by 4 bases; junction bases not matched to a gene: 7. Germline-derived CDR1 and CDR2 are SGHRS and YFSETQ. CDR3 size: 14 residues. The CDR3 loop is CASRFLDRVYGYTF. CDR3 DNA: TGCGCCAGCAGATTCCTGGACAGGGTCTATGGCTACACCTTC.

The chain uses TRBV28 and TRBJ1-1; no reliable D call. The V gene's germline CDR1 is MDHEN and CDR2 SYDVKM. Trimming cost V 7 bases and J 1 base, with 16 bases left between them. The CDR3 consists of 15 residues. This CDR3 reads CASTPPLGRNTEAFF. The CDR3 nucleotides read TGTGCCAGCACACCCCCCCTTGGAAGGAACACTGAAGCTTTCTTT.

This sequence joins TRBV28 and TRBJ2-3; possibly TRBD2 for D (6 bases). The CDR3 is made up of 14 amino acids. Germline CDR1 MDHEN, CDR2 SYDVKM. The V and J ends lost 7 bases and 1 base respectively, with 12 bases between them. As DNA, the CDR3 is TGTGCCAGCACCAGGCCGGGGGGCACAGATACGCAGTATTTT. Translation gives CASTRPGGTDTQYF.

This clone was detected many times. CDR3 sequence: CASSFRGGLAGSGELFF. The CDR3 DNA follows: TGCGCCAGCAGTTTCAGGGGGGGACTAGCGGGATCCGGGGAGCTGTTTTTT. The chain has TRBV10-2 and TRBJ2-2, with 13 bases matching TRBD2. The CDR3 is 17 residues long. The ends lost 5 bases at V and 6 bases at J; junction bases unmatched: 9. The V gene's germline CDR1 is WSHSY and CDR2 SAAADI.

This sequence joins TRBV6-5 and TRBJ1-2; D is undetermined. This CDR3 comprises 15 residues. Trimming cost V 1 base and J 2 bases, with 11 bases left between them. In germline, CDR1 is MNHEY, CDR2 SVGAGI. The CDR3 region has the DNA TGTGCCAGCAGTTACTGGCAGGACCGCAACTATGGCTACACCTTC. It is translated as CASSYWQDRNYGYTF.

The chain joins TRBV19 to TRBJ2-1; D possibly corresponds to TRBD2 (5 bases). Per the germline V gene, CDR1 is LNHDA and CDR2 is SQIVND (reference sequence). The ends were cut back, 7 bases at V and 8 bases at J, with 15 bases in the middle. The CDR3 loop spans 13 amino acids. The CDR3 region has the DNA TGTGCCAGTACCACTTCAGCGGAGTATGAGCAGTTCTTC. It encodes CASTTSAEYEQFF.

In DNA, the CDR3 is TGCGCCAGCAGCCAACTCCCGGGACCGGGTAGGGAGACCCAGTACTTC. This codes for CASSQLPGPGRETQYF. The V and J genes are TRBV4-1 and TRBJ2-5; D could derive from TRBD1 or TRBD2 (5 bases each). Trimming took off 2 bases at V and 5 bases at J, with 18 bases between the two ends. The CDR3 spans 16 residues. The germline CDR1 and CDR2 sequences are MGHRA and YSYEKL.

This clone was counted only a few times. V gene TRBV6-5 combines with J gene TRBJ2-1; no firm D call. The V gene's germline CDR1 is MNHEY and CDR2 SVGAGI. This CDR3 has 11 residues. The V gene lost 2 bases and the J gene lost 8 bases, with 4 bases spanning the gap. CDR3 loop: CASSYLDEQFF. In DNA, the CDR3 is TGTGCCAGCAGTTACCTGGATGAGCAGTTCTTC.

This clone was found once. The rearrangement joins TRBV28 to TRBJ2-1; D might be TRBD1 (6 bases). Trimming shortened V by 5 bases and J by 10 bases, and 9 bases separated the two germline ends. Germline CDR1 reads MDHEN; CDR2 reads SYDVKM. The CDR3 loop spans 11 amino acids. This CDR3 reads CASSRTGEQFF. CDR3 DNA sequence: TGTGCCAGCAGTCGAACAGGGGAGCAGTTCTTC.

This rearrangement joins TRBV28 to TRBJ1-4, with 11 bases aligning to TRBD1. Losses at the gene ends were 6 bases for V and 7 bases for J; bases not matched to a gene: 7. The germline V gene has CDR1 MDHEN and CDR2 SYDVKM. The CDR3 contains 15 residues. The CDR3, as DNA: TGTGCCAGCAGCCCCCTCGGACAGGGGGCTGAAAAACTGTTTTTT. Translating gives CASSPLGQGAEKLFF. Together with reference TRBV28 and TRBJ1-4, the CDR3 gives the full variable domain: DVKVTQSSRYLVKRTGEKVFLECVQDMDHENMFWYRQDPGLGLRLIYFSYDVKMKEKGDIPEGYSVSREKKERFSLILESASTNQTSMYLCASSPLGQGAEKLFFGSGTQLSVL.

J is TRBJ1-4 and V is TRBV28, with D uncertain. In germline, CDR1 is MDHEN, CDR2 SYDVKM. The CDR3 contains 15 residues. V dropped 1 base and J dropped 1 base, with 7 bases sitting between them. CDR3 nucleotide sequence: TGTGCCAGCAGTTTATTCGGGATAACTAATGAAAAACTGTTTTTT. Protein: CASSLFGITNEKLFF.

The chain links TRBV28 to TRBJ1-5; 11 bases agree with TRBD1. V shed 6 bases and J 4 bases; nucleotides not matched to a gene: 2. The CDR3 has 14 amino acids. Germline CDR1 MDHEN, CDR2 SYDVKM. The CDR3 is CASRGQGDNQPQHF. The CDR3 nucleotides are TGTGCCAGCAGGGGACAGGGGGATAATCAGCCCCAGCATTTT.

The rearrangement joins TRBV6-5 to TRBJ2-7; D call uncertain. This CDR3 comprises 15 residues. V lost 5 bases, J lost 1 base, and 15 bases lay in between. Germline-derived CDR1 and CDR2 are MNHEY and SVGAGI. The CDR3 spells CASSPPVGSSYEQYF. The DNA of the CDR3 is TGTGCCAGCAGTCCCCCCGTGGGCAGTTCCTACGAGCAGTACTTC.

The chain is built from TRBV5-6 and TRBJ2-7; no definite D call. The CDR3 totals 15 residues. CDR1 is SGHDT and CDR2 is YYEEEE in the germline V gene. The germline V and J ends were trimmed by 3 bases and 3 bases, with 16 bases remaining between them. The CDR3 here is CASSSPLDPDYEQYF. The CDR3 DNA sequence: TGTGCCAGCAGCTCACCGCTGGATCCAGACTACGAGCAGTACTTC.

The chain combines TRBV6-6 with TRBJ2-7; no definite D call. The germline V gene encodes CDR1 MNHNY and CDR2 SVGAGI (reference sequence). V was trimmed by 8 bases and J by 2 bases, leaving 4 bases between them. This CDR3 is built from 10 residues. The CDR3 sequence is CASGAYEQYF. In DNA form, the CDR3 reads TGTGCCAGCGGAGCCTACGAGCAGTACTTC.

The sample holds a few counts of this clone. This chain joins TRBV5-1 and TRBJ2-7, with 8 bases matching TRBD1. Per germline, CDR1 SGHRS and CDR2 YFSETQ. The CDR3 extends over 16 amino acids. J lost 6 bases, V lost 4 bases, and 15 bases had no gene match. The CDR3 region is CASSPRAGGDPGEQYF. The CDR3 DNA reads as TGCGCCAGCAGCCCCAGGGCAGGGGGCGATCCGGGCGAGCAGTACTTC.

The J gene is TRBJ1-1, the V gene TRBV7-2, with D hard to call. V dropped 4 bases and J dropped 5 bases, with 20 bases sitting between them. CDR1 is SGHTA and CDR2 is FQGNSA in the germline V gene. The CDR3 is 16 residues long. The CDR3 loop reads CASSSPRGSLGTEAFF. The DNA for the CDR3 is TGTGCCAGCAGCTCCCCTAGAGGGTCTTTGGGGACTGAAGCTTTCTTT.

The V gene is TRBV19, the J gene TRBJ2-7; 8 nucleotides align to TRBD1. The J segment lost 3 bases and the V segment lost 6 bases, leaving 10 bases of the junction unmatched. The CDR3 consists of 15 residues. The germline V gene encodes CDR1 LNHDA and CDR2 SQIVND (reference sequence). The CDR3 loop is CASSLTGDTVYEQYF. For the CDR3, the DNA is TGTGCCAGTAGCCTGACAGGGGACACCGTCTACGAGCAGTACTTC.

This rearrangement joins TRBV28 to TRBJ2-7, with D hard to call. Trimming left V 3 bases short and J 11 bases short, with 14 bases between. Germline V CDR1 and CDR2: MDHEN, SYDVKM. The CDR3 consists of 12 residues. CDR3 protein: CASSLKELPEYF. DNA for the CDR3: TGTGCCAGCAGTTTGAAGGAATTGCCGGAGTACTTC.

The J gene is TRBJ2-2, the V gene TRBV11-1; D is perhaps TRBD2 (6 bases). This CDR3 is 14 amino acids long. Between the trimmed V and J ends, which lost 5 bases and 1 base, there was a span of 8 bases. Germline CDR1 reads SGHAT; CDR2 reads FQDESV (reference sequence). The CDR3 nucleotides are TGTGCCAGCAGCACGGGACTGAACACCGGGGAGCTGTTTTTT. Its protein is CASSTGLNTGELFF.

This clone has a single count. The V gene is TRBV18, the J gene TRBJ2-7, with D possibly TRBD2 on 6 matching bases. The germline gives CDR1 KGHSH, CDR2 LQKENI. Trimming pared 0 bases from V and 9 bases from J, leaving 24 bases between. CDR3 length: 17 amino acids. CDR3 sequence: CASSPPVRRGGARVQYF. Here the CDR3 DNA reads TGTGCCAGCTCACCACCGGTCCGCCGGGGCGGGGCCAGGGTGCAGTACTTC.